Listed here is a single T cell receptor (beta chain). V lost 5 bases and J lost 5; bases outside the gene matches: 6. The CDR3 covers 13 residues. CDR1 and CDR2 from the germline V gene are SEHNR and FQNEAQ (reference sequence). These data originate in a study of blood T cell repertoires in COVID-19. Turning to the study itself: From the United States, Italy and Spain came samples of acute and convalescent COVID-19. T cells, B-cell-depleted T cells, or PBMCs provided the cDNA or gDNA that served as material.

In the original analysis: Quantification of nucleated cells was approximated via reference gene primer amplification. Clones were read by immunoSEQ multiplex PCR, and TCRdb kept only the in-frame ones, dropping some. V, J and clone size were drawn from that table, and D and trimming were deduced from the DNA. The sample yields 65,000 or so clones, 75% to 90% seen once. This TCR was recovered from a man in his thirties or forties with COVID-19, enrolled during active disease. Sequencing was done on a sample of peripheral blood. V and J are TRBV7-9 and TRBJ2-7; TRBD1 matches 7 bases. The chain's CDR3 is CASSMTGTNEQYF. The DNA for the CDR3 is TGTGCCAGCAGCATGACAGGGACCAACGAGCAGTACTTC.